The T cell receptor (beta chain) under discussion was sequenced for a study of blood T cells in healthy people across ages. The authors ran a second PCR of about 6 to 11 cycles using a sample-barcoded 5' primer and a J-beta primer mix. One entry per CDR3 protein results from TCRdb running MiXCR on the 5' RACE reads. The table lists over 600,000 distinct CDR3 sequences, about half of them singletons, with 15% to 20% in the top ten. The CDR3 spans 14 residues. Per the germline V gene, CDR1 is MNHEY and CDR2 is SVGAGI. Unmatched junction bases numbered 13, after V lost 6 bases and J lost 9 bases. This clonotype was seen only once. Its matching antigen is unknown. For every donor, a draw yielded around 10 milliliters of peripheral blood. Per-sample PBMC isolation yielded at least 6.5 million cells. Whole-study results and caveats: PBMCs went unsorted, and a conclusive naive versus antigen-experienced comparison was therefore prevented. The long-lived group displayed more naive CD4+ cells, plus higher diversity, than the aged donors did.

The clonotype originates from a man of 80 years or more in good health. Source material: blood. The rearrangement uses TRBV6-5 and TRBJ2-5; 7 positions agree with TRBD2. CDR3 sequence (DNA): TGTGCCAGCAGCGCCCGGCTAGCGGATTGGGCCCAGTACTTC. Its translation: CASSARLADWAQYF.